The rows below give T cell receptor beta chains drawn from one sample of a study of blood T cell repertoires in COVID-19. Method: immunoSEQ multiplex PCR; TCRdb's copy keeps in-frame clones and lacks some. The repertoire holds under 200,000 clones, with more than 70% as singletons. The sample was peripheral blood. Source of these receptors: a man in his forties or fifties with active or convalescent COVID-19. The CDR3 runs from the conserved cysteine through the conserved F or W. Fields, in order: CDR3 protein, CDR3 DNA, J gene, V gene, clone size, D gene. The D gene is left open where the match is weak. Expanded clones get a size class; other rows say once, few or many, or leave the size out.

CDR3 protein: CASSIGLNEQFF
CDR3 DNA: TGTGCCAGTAGTATAGGACTCAATGAGCAGTTCTTC
J gene: TRBJ2-1
V gene: TRBV19
clone size: -
D gene: -

CDR3 protein: CASSLEVRGTEAFF
CDR3 DNA: TGTGCCAGCAGCTTAGAGGTCAGGGGGACTGAAGCTTTCTTT
J gene: TRBJ1-1
V gene: TRBV7-9
clone size: few
D gene: TRBD1

CDR3 protein: CASSQSSGVGYEQYF
CDR3 DNA: TGTGCCAGCAGCCAATCTTCGGGAGTCGGCTACGAGCAGTACTTC
J gene: TRBJ2-7
V gene: TRBV4-2
clone size: -
D gene: -

CDR3 protein: CASSQGRGGNEQFF
CDR3 DNA: TGCGCCAGCAGCCAAGGCAGGGGTGGGAATGAGCAGTTCTTC
J gene: TRBJ2-1
V gene: TRBV4-3
clone size: few
D gene: -

CDR3 protein: CASRENRGATDTQYF
CDR3 DNA: TGTGCCAGCAGGGAAAACAGGGGAGCCACAGATACGCAGTATTTT
J gene: TRBJ2-3
V gene: TRBV7-2
clone size: -
D gene: TRBD1

CDR3 protein: CASSPKGWGEPNSPLHF
CDR3 DNA: TGCGCCAGCAGCCCCAAGGGGTGGGGCGAACCTAATTCACCCCTCCACTTT
J gene: TRBJ1-6
V gene: TRBV5-1
clone size: -
D gene: -

CDR3 protein: CASSLRGQGYTGELFF
CDR3 DNA: TGTGCCAGCAGCTTACGGGGACAGGGTTACACCGGGGAGCTGTTTTTT
J gene: TRBJ2-2
V gene: TRBV7-2
clone size: -
D gene: TRBD1

CDR3 protein: CASSYGRETEAFF
CDR3 DNA: TGTGCCAGCAGTTACGGGCGGGAGACTGAAGCTTTCTTT
J gene: TRBJ1-1
V gene: TRBV6-2/TRBV6-3
clone size: few
D gene: -

CDR3 protein: CSASQIPFDSPLHF
CDR3 DNA: TGCAGTGCTAGTCAGATTCCCTTCGATTCACCCCTCCACTTT
J gene: TRBJ1-6
V gene: TRBV20-1
clone size: -
D gene: -

CDR3 protein: CASSRVKNTEAFF
CDR3 DNA: TGTGCCAGCAGTCGAGTCAAGAACACTGAAGCTTTCTTT
J gene: TRBJ1-1
V gene: TRBV6-5
clone size: -
D gene: -

CDR3 protein: CASSQDSRTANYGYTF
CDR3 DNA: TGCGCCAGCAGCCAAGATTCCCGGACAGCTAACTATGGCTACACCTTC
J gene: TRBJ1-2
V gene: TRBV4-1
clone size: -
D gene: -

CDR3 protein: CSATVNYGYTF
CDR3 DNA: TGCAGTGCTACCGTTAACTATGGCTACACCTTC
J gene: TRBJ1-2
V gene: TRBV20-1
clone size: -
D gene: -

CDR3 protein: CASSPQGGYNSPLHF
CDR3 DNA: TGTGCCAGCAGCCCGCAGGGGGGATATAATTCACCCCTCCACTTT
J gene: TRBJ1-6
V gene: TRBV3-1/TRBV3-2
clone size: once
D gene: TRBD1

CDR3 protein: CAIHNTGELFF
CDR3 DNA: TGTGCCATCCATAACACCGGGGAGCTGTTTTTT
J gene: TRBJ2-2
V gene: TRBV7-9
clone size: -
D gene: -

CDR3 protein: CASRPNGAIGNTIYF
CDR3 DNA: TGTGCCAGCAGACCTAATGGGGCGATTGGAAACACCATATATTTT
J gene: TRBJ1-3
V gene: TRBV3-1/TRBV3-2
clone size: few
D gene: -

CDR3 protein: CASSLVSYNEQFF
CDR3 DNA: TGTGCCAGCAGCTTGGTTAGCTACAATGAGCAGTTCTTC
J gene: TRBJ2-1
V gene: TRBV7-9
clone size: -
D gene: -

CDR3 protein: CASSQDPTGGANTGELFF
CDR3 DNA: TGTGCCAGCAGCCAAGATCCTACAGGGGGCGCGAACACCGGGGAGCTGTTTTTT
J gene: TRBJ2-2
V gene: TRBV3-1/TRBV3-2
clone size: -
D gene: TRBD1

CDR3 protein: CASSPRGGQGIYEQYF
CDR3 DNA: TGTGCCAGCTCACCACGCGGGGGACAGGGAATATACGAGCAGTACTTC
J gene: TRBJ2-7
V gene: TRBV18
clone size: -
D gene: TRBD1

CDR3 protein: CASSIAKTGNTEAFF
CDR3 DNA: TGTGCCAGTAGTATAGCAAAAACAGGGAACACTGAAGCTTTCTTT
J gene: TRBJ1-1
V gene: TRBV19
clone size: -
D gene: -

CDR3 protein: CASSARTSGIAKNIQYF
CDR3 DNA: TGTGCCAGCAGCGCCCGGACTAGCGGGATAGCCAAAAACATTCAGTACTTC
J gene: TRBJ2-4
V gene: TRBV7-2
clone size: -
D gene: TRBD2

CDR3 protein: CASSEGQGLFEQYF
CDR3 DNA: TGCGCCAGCAGTGAGGGACAGGGATTGTTCGAGCAGTACTTC
J gene: TRBJ2-7
V gene: TRBV10-1
clone size: -
D gene: TRBD1

CDR3 protein: CATSDEPPGLAAETQYF
CDR3 DNA: TGTGCCACCAGTGATGAACCCCCCGGACTAGCGGCGGAGACCCAGTACTTC
J gene: TRBJ2-5
V gene: TRBV24-1
clone size: -
D gene: TRBD2

CDR3 protein: CASSVQQNTEAFF
CDR3 DNA: TGTGCCAGCAGTGTACAACAGAACACTGAAGCTTTCTTT
J gene: TRBJ1-1
V gene: TRBV2
clone size: -
D gene: -

CDR3 protein: CASSQDTYNEQFF
CDR3 DNA: TGTGCCAGCAGCCAAGACACCTACAATGAGCAGTTCTTC
J gene: TRBJ2-1
V gene: TRBV14
clone size: -
D gene: -

CDR3 protein: CASSLGGTDSPLHF
CDR3 DNA: TGCGCCAGCAGCTTGGGAGGGACAGATTCACCCCTCCACTTT
J gene: TRBJ1-6
V gene: TRBV5-1
clone size: -
D gene: TRBD1

CDR3 protein: CASSLDGTGGNTIYF
CDR3 DNA: TGTGCCAGCAGCTTAGATGGGACAGGTGGAAACACCATATATTTT
J gene: TRBJ1-3
V gene: TRBV7-2
clone size: -
D gene: TRBD1

CDR3 protein: CASDLRAGELFF
CDR3 DNA: TGTGCCAGCGACCTCAGGGCCGGGGAGCTGTTTTTT
J gene: TRBJ2-2
V gene: TRBV6-5
clone size: once
D gene: -

CDR3 protein: CASSGSMKLADSRNTEAFF
CDR3 DNA: TGTGCCAGCAGTGGCTCGATGAAATTGGCGGACAGCCGGAACACTGAAGCTTTCTTT
J gene: TRBJ1-1
V gene: TRBV6-1
clone size: few
D gene: -

CDR3 protein: CAVASGTGHFTEAFF
CDR3 DNA: TGTGCCGTCGCCTCCGGGACAGGACATTTCACTGAAGCTTTCTTT
J gene: TRBJ1-1
V gene: TRBV10-3
clone size: -
D gene: TRBD1

CDR3 protein: CASSSGQGAGWTEAFF
CDR3 DNA: TGTGCCAGCAGTTCAGGACAGGGGGCGGGGTGGACTGAAGCTTTCTTT
J gene: TRBJ1-1
V gene: TRBV5-4
clone size: -
D gene: TRBD1

CDR3 protein: CASSLVLGQGLEQYF
CDR3 DNA: TGTGCCAGCAGCTTAGTGTTGGGACAGGGGCTCGAGCAGTACTTC
J gene: TRBJ2-7
V gene: TRBV7-8
clone size: -
D gene: TRBD1

CDR3 protein: CASSLLAGAAGELFF
CDR3 DNA: TGCGCCAGCAGCTTGCTAGCGGGAGCGGCCGGGGAGCTGTTTTTT
J gene: TRBJ2-2
V gene: TRBV5-1
clone size: -
D gene: TRBD2

CDR3 protein: CASSPGQVYQPQHF
CDR3 DNA: TGTGCCAGTAGCCCAGGACAGGTGTATCAGCCCCAGCATTTT
J gene: TRBJ1-5
V gene: TRBV19
clone size: few
D gene: TRBD1

CDR3 protein: CASSTRQGEGTIYF
CDR3 DNA: TGTGCCAGCAGCACCCGACAGGGGGAAGGCACCATATATTTT
J gene: TRBJ1-3
V gene: TRBV7-2
clone size: -
D gene: TRBD1

CDR3 protein: CASSQGPGKDTYEQYF
CDR3 DNA: TGTGCCAGCAGCCAAGGGCCGGGGAAAGATACCTACGAGCAGTACTTC
J gene: TRBJ2-7
V gene: TRBV4-2
clone size: -
D gene: -

CDR3 protein: CASSEYFSAYEQYF
CDR3 DNA: TGTGCCAGCAGTGAATATTTCAGCGCCTACGAGCAGTACTTC
J gene: TRBJ2-7
V gene: TRBV25-1
clone size: once
D gene: -

CDR3 protein: CASSKRSSDTDTQYF
CDR3 DNA: TGTGCCAGTAGTAAGAGGTCGAGTGACACAGATACGCAGTATTTT
J gene: TRBJ2-3
V gene: TRBV19
clone size: -
D gene: -

CDR3 protein: CAFYFGGRAVGEQYF
CDR3 DNA: TGTGCCTTCTACTTCGGCGGGAGGGCCGTGGGCGAGCAGTACTTC
J gene: TRBJ2-7
V gene: TRBV30
clone size: -
D gene: TRBD2

CDR3 protein: CASSQEQGVREKLFF
CDR3 DNA: TGTGCCAGCAGCCAAGAACAGGGGGTACGTGAAAAACTGTTTTTT
J gene: TRBJ1-4
V gene: TRBV3-1/TRBV3-2
clone size: -
D gene: TRBD1